The 18 T cell receptor beta chains in this list originate from one sample, sequenced in a study of control samples from healthy donors and cancer patients. Profiling relied on immunoSEQ multiplex PCR, and the TCRdb table lists in-frame clones only, not all of them. The sample contains some 28,000 clones, 79% of which appear only once. What was sequenced was PBMCs. The origin of the receptors is a man between 60 and 75 years old with head and neck cancer.

This rearrangement joins TRBV18 to TRBJ2-3; 7 bases align to TRBD2. Germline loops: CDR1 KGHSH, CDR2 LQKENI. The CDR3 runs to 18 residues. V shed 4 bases, J shed 0 bases, and the junction held 13 bases outside the gene matches. CDR3 sequence: CASSLTVKGLGSTDTQYF. The CDR3, as DNA: TGTGCCAGCTCACTAACCGTTAAAGGACTAGGAAGCACAGATACGCAGTATTTT.

This clone was counted only a few times. The chain is built from TRBV2 and TRBJ1-5; TRBD1 is a possible D gene (6 bases). Germline V gene data show CDR1 as SNHLY and CDR2 as FYNNEI. Trimming took 4 bases from V and 4 from J, leaving 11 bases between them. CDR3 length: 14 amino acids. CDR3: CASSGDRTNQPQHF. The CDR3 DNA sequence: TGTGCCAGCAGTGGCGACAGGACGAATCAGCCCCAGCATTTT.

The genes are TRBV4-2 and TRBJ2-2; a possible D gene is TRBD2 (6 bases). Germline CDR1 and CDR2: LGHNA and YNFKEQ. This CDR3 comprises 14 residues. Trimming removed 2 bases at V and 7 bases at J, with 11 bases between. CDR3 region: CASSQNREDGELFF. The DNA for the CDR3 is TGTGCCAGCAGCCAAAATAGGGAGGACGGGGAGCTGTTTTTT.

The table lists this clone with a count of one. This chain connects TRBV27 to TRBJ2-2; 9 bases agree with TRBD1. Unmatched junction bases numbered 4, after V lost 1 base and J lost 1 base. CDR1 is MNHEY, CDR2 SMNVEV, per germline (reference sequence). This CDR3 contains 17 residues. The CDR3 DNA reads TGTGCCAGCAGTTTATTGGGGACAGGGAGGAACACCGGGGAGCTGTTTTTT. It is translated as CASSLLGTGRNTGELFF.

The chain employs TRBV5-1 and TRBJ1-2, with TRBD1 identical over 9 bases. Germline values: CDR1 SGHRS, CDR2 YFSETQ. CDR3 length equals 15 residues. Trimming removed 4 bases from V and 8 bases from J; junction bases left unmatched: 12. This CDR3 is CASSPGGTGTLGYTF. CDR3 nucleotides: TGCGCCAGCAGCCCAGGGGGGACAGGGACCCTAGGCTACACCTTC.

The chain carries TRBV7-6 and TRBJ1-1, with 8 bases identical to TRBD1. CDR1 SGHVS and CDR2 FNYEAQ come from the germline V gene. This CDR3 has 17 amino acids. The V and J ends lost 5 bases and 5 bases, in that order; junction bases with no gene match: 16. CDR3 bases: TGTGCCAGCAGCAAACGGGGCCCGGACAGGGAAGGGACTGAAGCTTTCTTT. It codes for CASSKRGPDREGTEAFF.

The chain carries TRBV9 and TRBJ2-2; D gene ambiguous. Germline CDR1 is SGDLS and CDR2 is YYNGEE. This CDR3 has 12 residues. V lost 4 bases and J 3 bases, leaving 4 bases between the germline ends. CDR3 protein: CASSWDTGELFF. For the CDR3, the DNA is TGTGCCAGCAGCTGGGACACCGGGGAGCTGTTTTTT.

This rearrangement joins TRBV5-1 to TRBJ2-3, with 11 bases fitting TRBD1. Germline V gene data show CDR1 as SGHRS and CDR2 as YFSETQ. This CDR3 spans 18 amino acids. V lost 7 bases, J lost 0 bases, and 13 bases stayed unmatched. The CDR3 nucleotides read TGCGCCAGCCACCCCCGGGACAGGGGGGGGCGGAGCACAGATACGCAGTATTTT. Its translation: CASHPRDRGGRSTDTQYF.

This clone was recorded a few times. This chain uses TRBV18 with TRBJ2-3; the D gene is possibly TRBD2 (5 bases). V was shortened by 3 bases and J by 5 bases, with 9 bases between the two germline ends. Germline V gene sequence: CDR1 KGHSH, CDR2 LQKENI. The CDR3 runs 13 residues. The CDR3 loop is CASSPDSLDTQYF. DNA of the CDR3: TGTGCCAGCTCACCGGACTCGTTAGATACGCAGTATTTT.

The rearrangement uses TRBV7-9 and TRBJ1-2, with D possibly being TRBD1 (5 bases). V was pared by 1 base and J by 3 bases, with 6 bases between. CDR1 is SEHNR and CDR2 is FQNEAQ in the germline V gene (reference sequence). This CDR3 has 13 residues. CDR3 amino acids: CASSLGGDYGYTF. The CDR3 region has the DNA TGTGCCAGCAGCTTAGGGGGGGACTATGGCTACACCTTC.

This chain connects TRBV28 to TRBJ1-6; 8 bases are a match to TRBD1. Germline CDR1 is MDHEN and CDR2 is SYDVKM. CDR3 length: 15 residues. J was trimmed by 11 bases and V by 3 bases; bases with no gene match: 9. CDR3 nucleotide sequence: TGTGCCAGCAGTTTGAGCCCGGGACAGGTGACACCCCTCCACTTT. Protein: CASSLSPGQVTPLHF.

The J gene is TRBJ2-7, the V gene TRBV6-5; TRBD2 aligns across 12 bases. This CDR3 has 14 amino acids. Germline trimming cut 6 bases from V and 7 bases from J; bases unmatched to any gene: 7. Germline CDR1 is MNHEY and CDR2 is SVGAGI. CDR3 nucleotide sequence: TGTGCCAGCAGCCAACTAGCGGGAGGATGGGAGCAGTACTTC. It codes for CASSQLAGGWEQYF.

This chain uses TRBV6-6 with TRBJ1-5; D unresolved. V lost 6 bases to trimming and J lost 5 bases, with 14 bases between them. CDR1 and CDR2 from the germline V gene are MNHNY and SVGAGI (reference sequence). CDR3 length: 14 residues. The DNA of the CDR3 is TGTGCCAGCAGCACCCACGCGGAGTATCAGCCCCAGCATTTT. Translation: CASSTHAEYQPQHF.

V and J are TRBV28 and TRBJ1-1; 10 bases line up with TRBD1. The CDR3 is 13 amino acids. Trimming took 4 bases from V and 6 from J; bases not matched to a gene: 2. CDR1 is MDHEN and CDR2 is SYDVKM in the germline V gene. The chain's CDR3 is CASSWDRGAEAFF. The CDR3 nucleotides are TGTGCCAGCAGTTGGGACAGGGGAGCTGAAGCTTTCTTT.

The chain recombines TRBV6-5 with TRBJ2-7, with D possibly TRBD1 on 5 matching bases. The CDR3 length is 14 residues. Trimming stripped 2 bases from V and 2 bases from J, with 10 bases between. Germline V gene lookup returns CDR1 MNHEY and CDR2 SVGAGI. CDR3: CASSYKGPPYEQYF. The CDR3 DNA sequence: TGTGCCAGCAGTTACAAGGGGCCTCCCTACGAGCAGTACTTC.

V usage is TRBV7-3 and J usage is TRBJ2-1; no reliable D call. Per germline, CDR1 SGHTA and CDR2 FQGTGA. V was shortened by 5 bases and J by 0 bases, with 11 bases between the two germline ends. The CDR3 contains 15 residues. The CDR3 DNA follows: TGTGCCAGCAGCGGAAGCCTGAGCTCCTACAATGAGCAGTTCTTC. It specifies CASSGSLSSYNEQFF. The entire variable domain, with the rest obtained from reference TRBV7-3 and TRBJ2-1, is as follows: GAGVSQTPSNKVTEKGKYVELRCDPISGHTALYWYRQSLGQGPEFLIYFQGTGAADDSGLPNDRFFAVRPEGSVSTLKIQRTERGDSAVYLCASSGSLSSYNEQFFGPGTRLTVL.

This sequence joins TRBV18 and TRBJ2-5; D is undetermined. V was clipped by 1 base and J by 1 base, with 10 bases between them. CDR3 size: 15 residues. From germline, CDR1 is KGHSH and CDR2 LQKENI. CDR3 amino acids: CASSPRRHPQETQYF. In DNA, the CDR3 is TGTGCCAGCTCACCACGCAGGCATCCCCAAGAGACCCAGTACTTC. Full variable domain (missing parts from reference TRBV18 and TRBJ2-5): NAGVMQNPRHLVRRRGQEARLRCSPMKGHSHVYWYRQLPEEGLKFMVYLQKENIIDESGMPKERFSAEFPKEGPSILRIQQVVRGDSAAYFCASSPRRHPQETQYFGPGTRLLVL.

CDR3 residues: CASSLYTGSGQPQHF. CDR3 nucleotides: TGTGCCAGCAGCTTATACACAGGGTCGGGTCAGCCCCAGCATTTT. This chain links TRBV5-6 with TRBJ1-5, with D maybe TRBD1 (6 bases). Trimming shortened V by 2 bases and J by 6 bases, and 15 bases separated the two germline ends. The CDR3 contains 15 residues. CDR1 SGHDT and CDR2 YYEEEE come from the germline V gene.